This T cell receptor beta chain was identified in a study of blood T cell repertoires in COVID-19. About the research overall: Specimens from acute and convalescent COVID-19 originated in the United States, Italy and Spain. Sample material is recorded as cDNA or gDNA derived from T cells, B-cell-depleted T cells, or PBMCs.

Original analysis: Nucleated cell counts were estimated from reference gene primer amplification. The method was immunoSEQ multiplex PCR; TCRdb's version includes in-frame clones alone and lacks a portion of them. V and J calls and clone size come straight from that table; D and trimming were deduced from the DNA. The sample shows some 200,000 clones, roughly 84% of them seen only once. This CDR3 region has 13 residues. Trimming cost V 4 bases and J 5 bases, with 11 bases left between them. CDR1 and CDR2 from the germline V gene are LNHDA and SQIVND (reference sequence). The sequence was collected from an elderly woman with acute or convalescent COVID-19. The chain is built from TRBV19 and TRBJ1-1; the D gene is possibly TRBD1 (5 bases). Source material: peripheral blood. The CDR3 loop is CASSTGFLTEAFF. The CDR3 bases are TGTGCCAGTAGTACAGGGTTCTTGACTGAAGCTTTCTTT. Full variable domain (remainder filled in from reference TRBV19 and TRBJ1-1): DGGITQSPKYLFRKEGQNVTLSCEQNLNHDAMYWYRQDPGQGLRLIYYSQIVNDFQKGDIAEGYSVSREKKESFPLTVTSAQKNPTAFYLCASSTGFLTEAFFGQGTRLTVV.